This TCR beta chain derives from a study of blood T cell repertoires in COVID-19. Overall study: Acute and convalescent COVID-19 specimens originated in the United States, Italy and Spain.

In the study's own analysis: Reference gene primer amplification gave estimated nucleated cell counts. Assay: immunoSEQ multiplex PCR; the TCRdb copy retains only in-frame clones and omits some. From that table come the V and J calls and clone size; the DNA was used to work out D and trimming. The sample has roughly 310,000 clones, around nine tenths seen once; the top ten hold 2.6%. Trimming pared 0 bases from V and 11 bases from J, leaving 8 bases between. CDR1 and CDR2 from the germline V gene are SGHTA and FQGNSA. The CDR3 runs 12 residues. Sequenced: PBMCs or T cells enriched from blood (not recorded which). This clonotype was sampled from a man aged 55 to 70 who had recovered from COVID-19. This chain connects TRBV7-2 to TRBJ1-5; D is uncertain. In nucleotides, the CDR3 is TGTGCCAGCAGCTTAGCGGGCCTGGCCCAGCATTTT. It yields the protein CASSLAGLAQHF. Looking up the rest from reference TRBV7-2 and TRBJ1-5 gives the full variable domain: GAGVSQSPSNKVTEKGKDVELRCDPISGHTALYWYRQSLGQGLEFLIYFQGNSAPDKSGLPSDRFSAERTGGSVSTLTIQRTQQEDSAVYLCASSLAGLAQHFGDGTRLSIL.